Sequencing of this TCR beta chain was carried out in a study of T cell repertoires in cytomegalovirus infection (dated by TCRdb to between 2019 and 2020). The study in broad terms: The peptide stimulations were aimed at well-studied HLA-B-restricted epitopes as well as recently identified HLA-C-restricted CMV epitopes, whose presentation resists viral immunomodulation. The HLA type of each donor mattered for the analysis, because public TCR beta signatures pointed to carriage of CMV infection along with the matching HLA type. Overall results and qualifications from the work: The ex vivo response was dominated by HLA-C-restricted CMV-specific TCR beta clonotypes, which also provided the single most frequent clonotype in two of eight donors. In both this cohort and an independent cohort of under 450 donors, the cumulative frequency of public TCR beta family members distinguished carriers of CMV infection plus the relevant HLA type.

Reads for this sample came from an Illumina HiSeq 1500. The public reads were reprocessed in TCRdb via fastp at Q25 and MiXCR, keeping in-frame beta chains. Every distinct CDR3 protein forms one entry, paired with its most common genes and DNA. For this sample there are about 920,000 distinct CDR3 sequences; around 32% appear just once. The ten largest account for 11% to 15% of the sample. The trim is 3 bases for V and 4 bases for J, with a gap of 19 bases between the germline ends. The germline V gene encodes CDR1 DFQATT and CDR2 SNEGSKA (reference sequence). The CDR3 starts with the cysteine, ends with the phenylalanine, and has 16 residues. The CDR3 DNA has 48 bases and is translated from base 1. Details on this clonotype: Which antigen it targets is not known. Base qualities are missing; no much larger clone stands one base away.

The intended sense of this specimen's treatment or condition label: in vitro stimulation with specific CMV peptide epitopes to enrich CMV-specific T cells. The chain couples TRBV20-1 to TRBJ1-5; TRBD1 might be the D gene, on 6 matching bases. The specimen was cultured CD8+ T cells from PBMCs, collected from culture after CMV antigen stimulation. The TCR comes from a human donor in good health (CMV status not recorded). Some clones in this sample may be carry-over from other donors' samples. CDR3 reads: CSASLGAGGKNQPQHF. The DNA is as follows: TGCAGTGCTAGCCTGGGGGCGGGGGGGAAAAATCAGCCCCAGCATTTT.